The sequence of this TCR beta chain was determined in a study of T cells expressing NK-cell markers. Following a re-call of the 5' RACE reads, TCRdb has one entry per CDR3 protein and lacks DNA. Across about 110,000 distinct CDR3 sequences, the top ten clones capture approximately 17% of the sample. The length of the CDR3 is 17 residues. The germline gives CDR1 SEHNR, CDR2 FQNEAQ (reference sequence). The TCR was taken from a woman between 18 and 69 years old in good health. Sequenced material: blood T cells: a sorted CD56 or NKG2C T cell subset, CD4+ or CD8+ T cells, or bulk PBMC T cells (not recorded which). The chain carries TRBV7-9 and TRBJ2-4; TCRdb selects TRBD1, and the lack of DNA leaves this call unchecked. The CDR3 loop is CASSTAPGTNTKNIQYF.